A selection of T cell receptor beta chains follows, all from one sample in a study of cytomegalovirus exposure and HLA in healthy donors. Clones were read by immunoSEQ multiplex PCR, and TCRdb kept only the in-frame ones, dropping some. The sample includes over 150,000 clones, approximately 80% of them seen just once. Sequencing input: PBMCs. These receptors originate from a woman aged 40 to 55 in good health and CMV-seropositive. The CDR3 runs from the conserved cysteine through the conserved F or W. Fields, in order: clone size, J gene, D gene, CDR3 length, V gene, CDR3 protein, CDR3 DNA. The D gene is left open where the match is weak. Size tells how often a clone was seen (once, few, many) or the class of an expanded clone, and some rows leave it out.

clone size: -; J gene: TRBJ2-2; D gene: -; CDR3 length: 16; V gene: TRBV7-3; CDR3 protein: CASSLRETKNTGELFF; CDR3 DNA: TGTGCCAGCAGCTTAAGGGAGACTAAGAACACCGGGGAGCTGTTTTTT
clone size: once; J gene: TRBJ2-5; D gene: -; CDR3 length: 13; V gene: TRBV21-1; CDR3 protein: CASSRGGPETQYF; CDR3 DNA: TGTGCCAGCAGCAGGGGGGGCCCAGAGACCCAGTACTTC
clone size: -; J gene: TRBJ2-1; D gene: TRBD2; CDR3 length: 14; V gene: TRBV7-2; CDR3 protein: CASSSIAGRNEQFF; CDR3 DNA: TGTGCCAGCAGCTCAATAGCGGGACGCAATGAGCAGTTCTTC
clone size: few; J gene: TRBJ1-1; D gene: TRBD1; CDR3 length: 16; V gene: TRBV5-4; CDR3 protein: CASSSDRGRGVTEAFF; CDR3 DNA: TGTGCCAGCAGCTCGGACAGGGGGCGCGGGGTCACTGAAGCTTTCTTT
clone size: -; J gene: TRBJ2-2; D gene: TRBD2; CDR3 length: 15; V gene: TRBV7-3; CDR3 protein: CASSMGLAGTGELFF; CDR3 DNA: TGTGCCAGCAGCATGGGACTAGCGGGCACCGGGGAGCTGTTTTTT
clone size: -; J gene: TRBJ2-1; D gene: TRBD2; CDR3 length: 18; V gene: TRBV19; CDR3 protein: CASSPPGLAGGYGNEQFF; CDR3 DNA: TGTGCCAGTAGTCCACCGGGACTAGCGGGAGGGTATGGGAATGAGCAGTTCTTC
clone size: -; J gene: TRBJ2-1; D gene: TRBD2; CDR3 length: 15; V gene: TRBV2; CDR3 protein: CASSERLAGNNEQFF; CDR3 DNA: TGTGCCAGCAGTGAAAGGCTAGCGGGAAACAATGAGCAGTTCTTC
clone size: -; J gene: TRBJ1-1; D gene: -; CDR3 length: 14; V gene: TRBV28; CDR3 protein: CASSSPGSPGRAFF; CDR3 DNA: TGTGCCAGCAGTTCCCCGGGGAGTCCGGGGAGAGCTTTCTTT
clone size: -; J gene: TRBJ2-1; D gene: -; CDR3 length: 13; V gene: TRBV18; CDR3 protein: CASSPQVSNEQFF; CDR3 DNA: TGTGCCAGCTCACCCCAGGTGAGCAATGAGCAGTTCTTC
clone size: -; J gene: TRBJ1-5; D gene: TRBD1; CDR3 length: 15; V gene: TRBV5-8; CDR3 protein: CASSLVGGPNQPQHF; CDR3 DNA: TGTGCCAGCAGCTTGGTAGGGGGCCCCAATCAGCCCCAGCATTTT
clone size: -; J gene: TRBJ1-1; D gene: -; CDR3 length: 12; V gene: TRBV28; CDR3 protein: CASREWNTEAFF; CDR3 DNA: TGTGCCAGCAGGGAGTGGAACACTGAAGCTTTCTTT
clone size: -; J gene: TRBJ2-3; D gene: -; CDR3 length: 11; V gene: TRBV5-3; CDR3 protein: CAPPQTDTQYF; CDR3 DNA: TGTGCCCCCCCTCAGACAGATACGCAGTATTTT
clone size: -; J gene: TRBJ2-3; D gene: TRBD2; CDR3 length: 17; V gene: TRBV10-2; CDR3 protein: CASSEREAGGGTDTQYF; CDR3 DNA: TGCGCCAGCAGTGAGAGGGAGGCGGGAGGGGGCACAGATACGCAGTATTTT
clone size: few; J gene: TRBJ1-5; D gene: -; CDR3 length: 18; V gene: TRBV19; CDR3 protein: CASSTLGQGIGNNQPQHF; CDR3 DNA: TGTGCCAGTAGTACCTTAGGCCAGGGGATAGGGAACAATCAGCCCCAGCATTTT
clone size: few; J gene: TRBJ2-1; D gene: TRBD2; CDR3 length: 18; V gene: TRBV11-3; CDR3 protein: CASTPRRRTSEAHDEQFF; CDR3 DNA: TGTGCCAGCACCCCAAGGAGGCGGACTAGCGAGGCACACGATGAGCAGTTCTTC
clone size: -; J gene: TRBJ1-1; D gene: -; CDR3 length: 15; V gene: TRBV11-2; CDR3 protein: CASSLGGVMNTEAFF; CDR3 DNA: TGTGCCAGCAGCTTAGGGGGAGTTATGAACACTGAAGCTTTCTTT
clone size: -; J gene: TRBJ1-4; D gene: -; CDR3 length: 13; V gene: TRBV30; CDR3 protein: CAWSALGPEKLFF; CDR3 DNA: TGTGCCTGGAGTGCGTTGGGCCCCGAAAAACTGTTTTTT
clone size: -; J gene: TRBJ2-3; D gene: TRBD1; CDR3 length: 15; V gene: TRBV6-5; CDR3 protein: CASTQQGWGTDTQYF; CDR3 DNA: TGTGCCAGCACCCAACAGGGGTGGGGGACAGATACGCAGTATTTT
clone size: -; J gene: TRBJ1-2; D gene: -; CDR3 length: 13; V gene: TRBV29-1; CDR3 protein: CSVKYIRGGGYTF; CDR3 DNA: TGCAGCGTTAAATATATTAGGGGGGGCGGCTACACCTTC
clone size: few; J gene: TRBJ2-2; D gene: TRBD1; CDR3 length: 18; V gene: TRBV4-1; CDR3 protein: CASSQDGTGARLTGELFF; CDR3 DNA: TGCGCCAGCAGCCAAGATGGGACAGGGGCGCGGCTCACCGGGGAGCTGTTTTTT
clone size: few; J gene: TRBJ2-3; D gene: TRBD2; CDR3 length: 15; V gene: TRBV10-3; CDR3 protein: CAVRVTSGTADTQYF; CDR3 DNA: TGTGCCGTCAGGGTAACTAGCGGAACGGCAGATACGCAGTATTTT
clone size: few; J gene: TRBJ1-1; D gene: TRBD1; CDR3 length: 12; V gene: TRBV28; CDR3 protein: CASGTGATEAFF; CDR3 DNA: TGTGCCAGCGGAACAGGGGCCACTGAAGCTTTCTTT
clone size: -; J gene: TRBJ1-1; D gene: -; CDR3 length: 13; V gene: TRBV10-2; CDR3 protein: CASRAGTLAEAFF; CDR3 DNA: TGCGCCAGCAGGGCCGGGACACTTGCTGAAGCTTTCTTT
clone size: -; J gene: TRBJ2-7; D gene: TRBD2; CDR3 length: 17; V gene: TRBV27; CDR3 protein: CASRRTSGRVSSYEQYF; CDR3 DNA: TGTGCCAGCAGGAGGACTAGCGGGAGGGTGAGCTCCTACGAGCAGTACTTC
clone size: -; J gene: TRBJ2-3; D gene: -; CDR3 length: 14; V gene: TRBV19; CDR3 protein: CASSIGPLEGTQYF; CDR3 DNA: TGTGCCAGTAGTATAGGGCCTCTAGAGGGTACGCAGTATTTT
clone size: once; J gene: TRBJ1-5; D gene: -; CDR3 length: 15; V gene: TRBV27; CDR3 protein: CASTTKGGRNQPQHF; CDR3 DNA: TGTGCCAGCACTACGAAAGGGGGTCGCAATCAGCCCCAGCATTTT
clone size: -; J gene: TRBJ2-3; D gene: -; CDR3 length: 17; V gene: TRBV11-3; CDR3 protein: CASSLIRGAGATDTQYF; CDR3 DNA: TGTGCCAGCAGCTTAATTCGGGGGGCAGGAGCAACAGATACGCAGTATTTT
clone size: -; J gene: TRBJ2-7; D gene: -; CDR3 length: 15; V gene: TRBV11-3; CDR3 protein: CASSLGTTNSYEQYF; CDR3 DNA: TGTGCCAGCAGCTTAGGGACTACAAACTCCTACGAGCAGTACTTC
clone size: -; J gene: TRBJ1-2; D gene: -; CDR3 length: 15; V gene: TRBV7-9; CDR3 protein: CASSLAGYSPSGYTF; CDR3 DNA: TGTGCCAGCAGCCTGGCGGGGTACTCTCCTAGTGGCTACACCTTC
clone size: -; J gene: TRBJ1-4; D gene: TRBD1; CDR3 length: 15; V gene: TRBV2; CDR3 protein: CASIMTGGTQGGLFF; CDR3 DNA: TGTGCCAGCATTATGACAGGGGGCACTCAAGGAGGACTGTTTTTT
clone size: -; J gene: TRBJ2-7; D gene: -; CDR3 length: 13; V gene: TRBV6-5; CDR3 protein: CACGGGGLGEQYF; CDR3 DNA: TGTGCCTGCGGAGGGGGGGGTCTTGGCGAGCAGTACTTC
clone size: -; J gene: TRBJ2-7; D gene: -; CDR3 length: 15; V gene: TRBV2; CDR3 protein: CASRDLTGLNYEQYF; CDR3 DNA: TGTGCCAGCAGAGACCTCACAGGGTTAAACTACGAGCAGTACTTC
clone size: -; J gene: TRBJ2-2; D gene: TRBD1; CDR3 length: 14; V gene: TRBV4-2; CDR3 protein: CASSPGGVTGELFF; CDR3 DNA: TGTGCCAGCAGCCCAGGGGGTGTTACCGGGGAGCTGTTTTTT
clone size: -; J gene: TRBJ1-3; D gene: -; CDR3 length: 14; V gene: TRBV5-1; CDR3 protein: CASSLAGNMNTIYF; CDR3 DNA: TGCGCCAGCAGCTTGGCAGGGAATATGAACACCATATATTTT
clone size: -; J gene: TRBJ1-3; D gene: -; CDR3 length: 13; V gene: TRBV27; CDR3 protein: CASSPRSGNTIYF; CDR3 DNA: TGTGCCAGCAGTCCCCGCTCTGGAAACACCATATATTTT
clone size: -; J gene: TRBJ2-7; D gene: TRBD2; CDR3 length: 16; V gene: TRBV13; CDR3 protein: CASSLGRELRGYEQYF; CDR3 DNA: TGTGCCAGCAGCTTGGGGCGGGAGCTAAGGGGCTACGAGCAGTACTTC
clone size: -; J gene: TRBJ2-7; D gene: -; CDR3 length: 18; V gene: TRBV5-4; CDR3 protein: CASSSGLQGLLRPHEQYF; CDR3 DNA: TGTGCCAGCAGCTCCGGCCTACAGGGTCTGCTTCGGCCCCACGAGCAGTACTTC
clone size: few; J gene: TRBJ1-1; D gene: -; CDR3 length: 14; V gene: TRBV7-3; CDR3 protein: CASSRGDVNTEAFF; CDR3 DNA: TGTGCCAGCAGCCGGGGGGATGTGAACACTGAAGCTTTCTTT
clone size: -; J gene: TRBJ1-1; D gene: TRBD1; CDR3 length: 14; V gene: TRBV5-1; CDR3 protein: CASSSRTGRTEAFF; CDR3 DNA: TGCGCCAGCAGCTCCAGGACAGGGAGAACTGAAGCTTTCTTT
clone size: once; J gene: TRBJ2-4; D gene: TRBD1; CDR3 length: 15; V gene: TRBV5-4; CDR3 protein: CASSSQGGTKNIQYF; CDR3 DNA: TGTGCCAGCAGCTCACAGGGGGGAACCAAAAACATTCAGTACTTC
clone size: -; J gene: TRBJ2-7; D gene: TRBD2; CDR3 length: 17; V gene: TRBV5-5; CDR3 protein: CASSWMWAGTSLFGQYF; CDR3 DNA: TGTGCCAGCAGCTGGATGTGGGCTGGGACTAGCTTGTTCGGGCAGTACTTC
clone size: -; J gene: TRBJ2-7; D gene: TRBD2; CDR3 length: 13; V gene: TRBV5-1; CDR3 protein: CASRLAGAYEQYF; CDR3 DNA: TGCGCCAGCAGGCTAGCGGGAGCGTACGAGCAGTACTTC
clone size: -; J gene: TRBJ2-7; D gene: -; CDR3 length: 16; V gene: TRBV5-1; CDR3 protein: CASSLSSGSGLHEQYF; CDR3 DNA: TGCGCCAGCAGCTTGAGCTCGGGGAGTGGGCTCCACGAGCAGTACTTC
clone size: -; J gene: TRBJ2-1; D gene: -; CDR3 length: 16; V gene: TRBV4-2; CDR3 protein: CASSQDRDTLYNEQFF; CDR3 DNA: TGTGCCAGCAGCCAAGATCGGGATACCCTCTACAATGAGCAGTTCTTC
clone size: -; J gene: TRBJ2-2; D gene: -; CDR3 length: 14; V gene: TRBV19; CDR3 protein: CASSIVGAAGELFF; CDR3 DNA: TGTGCCAGTAGTATAGTGGGGGCGGCCGGGGAGCTGTTTTTT
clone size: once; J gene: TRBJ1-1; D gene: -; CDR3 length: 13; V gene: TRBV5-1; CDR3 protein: CASSLVPETEAFF; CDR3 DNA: TGCGCCAGCAGCTTGGTTCCTGAGACTGAAGCTTTCTTT
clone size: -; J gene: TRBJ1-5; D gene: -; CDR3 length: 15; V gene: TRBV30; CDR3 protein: CAWSVGTLSNQPQHF; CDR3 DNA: TGTGCCTGGAGTGTAGGGACATTGAGCAATCAGCCCCAGCATTTT